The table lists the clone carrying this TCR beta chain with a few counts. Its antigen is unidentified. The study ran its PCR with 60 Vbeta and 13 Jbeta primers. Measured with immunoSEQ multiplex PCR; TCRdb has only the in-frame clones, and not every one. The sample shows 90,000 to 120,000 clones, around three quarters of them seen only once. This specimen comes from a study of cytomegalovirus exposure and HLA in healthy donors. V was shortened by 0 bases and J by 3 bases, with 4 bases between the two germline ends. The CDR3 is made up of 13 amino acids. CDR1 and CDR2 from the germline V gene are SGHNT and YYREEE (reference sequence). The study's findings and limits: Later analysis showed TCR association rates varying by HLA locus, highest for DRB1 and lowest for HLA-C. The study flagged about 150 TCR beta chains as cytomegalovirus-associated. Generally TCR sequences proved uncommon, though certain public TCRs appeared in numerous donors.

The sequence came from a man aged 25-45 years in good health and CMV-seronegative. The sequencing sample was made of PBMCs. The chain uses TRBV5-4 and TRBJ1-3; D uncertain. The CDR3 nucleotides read TGTGCCAGCAGCTTGGCCTTTGGAAACACCATATATTTT. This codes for CASSLAFGNTIYF.